This TCR beta chain originates from a study of CD8+ T cells in alopecia areata. Losses at the gene ends were 0 bases for V and 4 bases for J; bases not matched to a gene: 8. Per the germline V gene, CDR1 is SQVTM and CDR2 is ANQGSEA. The CDR3 covers 16 residues. Following RNA extraction, reverse transcription yielded cDNA that acted as the sequencing template. Only in-frame clones appear in the TCRdb table, and some are missing; sequencing was by immunoSEQ multiplex PCR. This table holds 100,000 to 120,000 clones, roughly 60% found once. The TCR sequence derives from a human donor in good health. The chain couples TRBV29-1 to TRBJ2-1; TRBD1 matches 8 bases. What was sequenced was CD8+ T cells sorted from blood. CDR3 in DNA: TGCAGCGTTGAAGACGACAGGGGTGTTCCTTACAATGAGCAGTTCTTC. Its translation: CSVEDDRGVPYNEQFF.